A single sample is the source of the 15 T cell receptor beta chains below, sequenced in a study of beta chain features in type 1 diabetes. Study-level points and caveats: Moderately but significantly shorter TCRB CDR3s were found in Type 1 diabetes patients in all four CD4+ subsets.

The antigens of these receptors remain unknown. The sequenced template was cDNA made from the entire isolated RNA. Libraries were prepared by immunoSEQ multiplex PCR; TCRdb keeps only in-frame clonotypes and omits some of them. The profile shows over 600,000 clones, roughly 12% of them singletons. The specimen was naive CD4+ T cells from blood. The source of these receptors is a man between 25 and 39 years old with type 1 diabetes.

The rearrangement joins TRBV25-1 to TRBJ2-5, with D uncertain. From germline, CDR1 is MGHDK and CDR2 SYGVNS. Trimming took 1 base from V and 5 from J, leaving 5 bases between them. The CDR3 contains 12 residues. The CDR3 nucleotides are TGTGCCAGCAGTGAATCAACGGAGACCCAGTACTTC. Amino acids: CASSESTETQYF. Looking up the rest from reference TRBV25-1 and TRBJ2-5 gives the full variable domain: EADIYQTPRYLVIGTGKKITLECSQTMGHDKMYWYQQDPGMELHLIHYSYGVNSTEKGDLSSESTVSRIRTEHFPLTLESARPSHTSQYLCASSESTETQYFGPGTRLLVL.

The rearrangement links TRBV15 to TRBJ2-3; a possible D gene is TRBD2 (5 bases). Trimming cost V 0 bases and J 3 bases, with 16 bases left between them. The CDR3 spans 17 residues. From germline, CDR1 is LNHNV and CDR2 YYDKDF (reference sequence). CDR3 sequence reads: CATSRDRSGSLTDTQYF. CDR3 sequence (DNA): TGTGCCACCAGCAGAGATCGGAGCGGTAGCTTAACAGATACGCAGTATTTT.

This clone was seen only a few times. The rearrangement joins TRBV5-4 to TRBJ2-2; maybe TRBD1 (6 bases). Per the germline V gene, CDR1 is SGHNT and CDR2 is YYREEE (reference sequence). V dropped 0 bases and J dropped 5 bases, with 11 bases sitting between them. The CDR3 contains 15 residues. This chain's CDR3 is CASSLAQGRTGELFF. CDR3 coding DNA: TGTGCCAGCAGCTTGGCACAGGGTAGAACCGGGGAGCTGTTTTTT. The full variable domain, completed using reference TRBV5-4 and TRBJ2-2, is ETGVTQSPTHLIKTRGQQVTLRCSSQSGHNTVSWYQQALGQGPQFIFQYYREEENGRGNFPPRFSGLQFPNYSSELNVNALELDDSALYLCASSLAQGRTGELFFGEGSRLTVL.

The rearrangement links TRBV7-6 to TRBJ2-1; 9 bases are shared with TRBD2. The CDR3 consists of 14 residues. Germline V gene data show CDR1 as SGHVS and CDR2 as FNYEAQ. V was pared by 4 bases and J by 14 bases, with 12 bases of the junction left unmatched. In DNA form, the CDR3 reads TGTGCCAGCAGCTCCGGTTTACCCGGGACTAGCAAGTTCTTC. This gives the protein CASSSGLPGTSKFF.

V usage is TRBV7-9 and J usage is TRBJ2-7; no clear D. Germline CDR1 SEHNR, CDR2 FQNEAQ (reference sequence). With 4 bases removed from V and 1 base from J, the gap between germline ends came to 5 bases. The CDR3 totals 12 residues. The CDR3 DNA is TGTGCCAGCAGCTCGCTGTCCTACGAGCAGTACTTC. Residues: CASSSLSYEQYF.

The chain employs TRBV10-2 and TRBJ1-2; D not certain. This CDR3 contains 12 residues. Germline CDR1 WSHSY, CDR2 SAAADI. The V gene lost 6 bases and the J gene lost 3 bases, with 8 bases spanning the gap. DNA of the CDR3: TGCGCCAGCAGGGAGAGAGACTATGGCTACACCTTC. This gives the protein CASRERDYGYTF.

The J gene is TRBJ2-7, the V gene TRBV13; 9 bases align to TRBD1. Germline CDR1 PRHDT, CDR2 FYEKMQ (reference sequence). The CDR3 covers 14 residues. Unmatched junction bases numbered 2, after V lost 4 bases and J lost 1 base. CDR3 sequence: CASSSGQGSYEQYF. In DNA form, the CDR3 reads TGTGCCAGCAGCTCGGGACAGGGTTCCTACGAGCAGTACTTC.

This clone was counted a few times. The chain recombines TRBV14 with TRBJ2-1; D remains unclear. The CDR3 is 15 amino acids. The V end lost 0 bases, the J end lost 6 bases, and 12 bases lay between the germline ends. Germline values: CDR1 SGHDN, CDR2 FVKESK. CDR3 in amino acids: CASSQDPGSGNEQFF. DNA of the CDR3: TGTGCCAGCAGCCAAGACCCCGGGTCGGGCAATGAGCAGTTCTTC.

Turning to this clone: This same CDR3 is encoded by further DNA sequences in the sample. DNA of the CDR3: TGCAGCGTGAGGGGGCAGGGAGAGACCCAGTACTTC. Its protein is CSVRGQGETQYF. The chain recombines TRBV29-1 with TRBJ2-5, with 7 positions matching TRBD1. Trimming took 6 bases from V and 4 from J; bases not matched to a gene: 5. The CDR3 totals 12 residues. Germline CDR1 is SQVTM and CDR2 is ANQGSEA.

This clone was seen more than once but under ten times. The CDR3 nucleotides read TGTGCCAGCAGCGGGCGAGACAGGTATGAGCAGTTCTTC. Translating it yields CASSGRDRYEQFF. The gene calls are TRBV9 and TRBJ2-1; D is perhaps TRBD1 (6 bases). The CDR3 is 13 amino acids. Trimming pared 3 bases from V and 8 bases from J, leaving 12 bases between. CDR1 is SGDLS and CDR2 is YYNGEE in the germline V gene.

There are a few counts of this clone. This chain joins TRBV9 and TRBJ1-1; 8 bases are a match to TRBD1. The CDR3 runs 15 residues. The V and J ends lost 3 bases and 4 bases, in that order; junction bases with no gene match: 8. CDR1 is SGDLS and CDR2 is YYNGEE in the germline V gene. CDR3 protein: CASSARGQGGTEAFF. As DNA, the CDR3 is TGTGCCAGCAGCGCCCGAGGACAGGGCGGCACTGAAGCTTTCTTT.

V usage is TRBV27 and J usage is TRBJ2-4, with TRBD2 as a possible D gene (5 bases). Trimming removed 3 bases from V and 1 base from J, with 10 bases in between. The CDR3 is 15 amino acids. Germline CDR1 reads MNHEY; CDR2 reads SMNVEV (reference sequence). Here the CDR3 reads CASSFRDPAKNIQYF. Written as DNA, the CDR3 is TGTGCCAGCAGTTTCCGGGATCCCGCCAAAAACATTCAGTACTTC.

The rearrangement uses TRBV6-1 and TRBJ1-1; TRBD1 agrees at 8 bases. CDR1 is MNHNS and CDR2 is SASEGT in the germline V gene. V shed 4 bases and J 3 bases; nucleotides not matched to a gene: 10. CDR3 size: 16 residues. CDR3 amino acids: CASSVWQGALDTEAFF. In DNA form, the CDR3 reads TGTGCCAGCAGTGTTTGGCAGGGGGCTTTAGACACTGAAGCTTTCTTT.

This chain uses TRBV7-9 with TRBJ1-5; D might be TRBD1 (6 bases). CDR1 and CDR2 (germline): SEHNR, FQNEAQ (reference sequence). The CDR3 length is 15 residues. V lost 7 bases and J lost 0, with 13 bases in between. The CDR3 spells CASTKGVGSNQPQHF. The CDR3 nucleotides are TGTGCCAGCACCAAGGGGGTCGGTAGCAATCAGCCCCAGCATTTT.

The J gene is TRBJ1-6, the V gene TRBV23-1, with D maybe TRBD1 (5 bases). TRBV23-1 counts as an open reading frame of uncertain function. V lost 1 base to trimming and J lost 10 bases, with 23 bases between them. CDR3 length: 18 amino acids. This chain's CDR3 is CASSQYAKGGALESPLHF. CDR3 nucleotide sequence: TGCGCCAGCAGTCAATACGCCAAGGGAGGGGCTTTAGAGTCACCCCTCCACTTT.